This T cell receptor beta chain derives from a study of T cells in Graves' hyperthyroidism and ophthalmopathy. Study-wide points: A 13 V-J signature model discriminated ophthalmopathy versus stable hyperthyroidism. Model-based prediction identified ophthalmopathy a median 6.5 months prior to its onset.

A patient was excluded if there was uncontrolled infection, other autoimmune disease, pregnancy or lactation. This clonotype was seen repeatedly, ten times or more. What it binds is not known. Germline V gene data show CDR1 as SQVTM and CDR2 as ANQGSEA. Trimming shortened V by 6 bases and J by 4 bases, and 22 bases separated the two germline ends. The CDR3 length is 15 residues. Amplification of TCR beta CDR3 regions used RNA as the template. The HTBI primer set served for first-round RT-PCR of the TCR CDR3. One entry per CDR3 protein results from TCRdb running MiXCR on the multiplex PCR reads. This repertoire shows 600,000 to 700,000 distinct CDR3 sequences, roughly 45% found once; its top ten account for less than 9.5%.

This chain uses TRBV29-1 with TRBJ2-7, with a weak D call TRBD1 (7 bases). This TCR derives from an adult man with Graves' disease, either hyperthyroidism or ophthalmopathy (not recorded which). Sequencing was done on a sample of peripheral blood or thyroid tissue (not recorded which). The CDR3 reads CSVAYGGGVRYEQYF. Written as DNA, the CDR3 is TGCAGCGTAGCTTATGGAGGGGGCGTAAGGTACGAGCAGTACTTC.